This T cell receptor beta chain originates from a study of blood T cell repertoires in COVID-19 (dated by TCRdb to about 2020). Study-wide context: Samples from collaborators originated in the United States, Italy and Spain and spanned both the acute and convalescent phases of COVID-19. Where HLA class I and class II types were available, the types were taken from metadata supplied by the sample provider, not from assay-based typing. The material from the prospective study consisted of cDNA or gDNA derived from T cells, B-cell-depleted T cells, or PBMCs. Deeply sampled blood TCRbeta repertoires from subjects exposed to, actively infected with, or recovered from COVID-19 were included in the dataset. A de-identified subject ID, COVID-19 status, age in years and sex were almost always included in the sample metadata. Samples came from the ongoing ImmuneRACE study (first 160 participants) plus 1,254 subjects from 6 global collaborators. A freely available public database, intended as a resource for researchers studying the immune response to SARS-CoV-2, is where the repertoires were released.

TCRbeta CDR3 regions were amplified from genomic DNA using the immunoSEQ Assay, a bias-controlled multiplex PCR. The authors processed their data as follows. The number of nucleated cells in each sample was estimated by amplification of reference gene primers within the assay. To quantify the absolute abundance of each unique TCRbeta CDR3 rearrangement, sequence reads were collapsed and filtered. For each sample, productive Simpson clonality was calculated as the square root of Simpson's diversity index over productive rearrangements. Here the immuneACCESS table is served through TCRdb, limited to in-frame sequences with V and J called. Missing clones are a known gap in these copies; in checked studies unresolved V genes cover under half, and the rest lacks a known reason. That table supplies the V and J calls and clone size; D and trimming were determined from the DNA. This sample holds approximately 140,000 clones; 84% were observed only once. Jointly, the top ten make up less than 9% of the sample.

In Seattle, one collaborating source enrolled patients while the infection was active and tracked those patients longitudinally over the course of disease. Collaborating institutions collected whole blood in K2EDTA tubes following their own protocols. Collaborator samples were shipped for TCRbeta analysis as frozen whole blood, isolated PBMCs, or DNA extracted from either sample type. What the authors observed across the whole study: The quantity of clinical and demographic metadata differed by source and by participant and was supplied without curation.

The germline V gene supplies CDR1 MNHEY and CDR2 SVGAGI. Here V drops 2 bases and J drops 12 bases, and the junction holds 6 bases not matched to any gene. Taken from cysteine to phenylalanine, the CDR3 has 13 residues. Only the CDR3 region is kept as DNA, spanning 39 bases read in frame from base 1. For this clone: Its antigen remains undetermined. Base qualities are not provided; no much larger clone lies one nucleotide away.

Specimen: peripheral blood. The receptor comes from a man between 25 and 39 years old with COVID-19, enrolled during active disease. Here the chain combines TRBV6-5 and TRBJ2-7, and 11 junctional nucleotides match TRBD2. This receptor has the CDR3 CASSYGGLAESYF. In nucleotides, the sequence is TGTGCCAGCAGTTACGGGGGACTAGCGGAATCGTACTTC.